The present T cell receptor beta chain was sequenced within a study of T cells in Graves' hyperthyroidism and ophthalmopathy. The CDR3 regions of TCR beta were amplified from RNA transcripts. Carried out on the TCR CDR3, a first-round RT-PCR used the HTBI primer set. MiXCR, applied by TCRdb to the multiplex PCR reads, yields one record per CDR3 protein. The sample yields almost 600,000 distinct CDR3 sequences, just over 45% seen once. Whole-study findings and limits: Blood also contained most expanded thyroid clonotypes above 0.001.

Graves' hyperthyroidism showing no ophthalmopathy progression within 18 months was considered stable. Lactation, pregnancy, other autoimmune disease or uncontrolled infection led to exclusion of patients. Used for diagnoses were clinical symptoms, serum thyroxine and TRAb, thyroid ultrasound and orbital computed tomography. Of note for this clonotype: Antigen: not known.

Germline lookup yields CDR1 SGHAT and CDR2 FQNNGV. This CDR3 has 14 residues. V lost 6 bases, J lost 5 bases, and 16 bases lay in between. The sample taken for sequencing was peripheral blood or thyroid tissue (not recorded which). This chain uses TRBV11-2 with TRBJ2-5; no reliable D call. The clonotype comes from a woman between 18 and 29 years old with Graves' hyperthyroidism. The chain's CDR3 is CASRFRPGRETQYF. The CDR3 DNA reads TGTGCCAGCAGGTTCCGCCCGGGTCGGGAGACCCAGTACTTC.